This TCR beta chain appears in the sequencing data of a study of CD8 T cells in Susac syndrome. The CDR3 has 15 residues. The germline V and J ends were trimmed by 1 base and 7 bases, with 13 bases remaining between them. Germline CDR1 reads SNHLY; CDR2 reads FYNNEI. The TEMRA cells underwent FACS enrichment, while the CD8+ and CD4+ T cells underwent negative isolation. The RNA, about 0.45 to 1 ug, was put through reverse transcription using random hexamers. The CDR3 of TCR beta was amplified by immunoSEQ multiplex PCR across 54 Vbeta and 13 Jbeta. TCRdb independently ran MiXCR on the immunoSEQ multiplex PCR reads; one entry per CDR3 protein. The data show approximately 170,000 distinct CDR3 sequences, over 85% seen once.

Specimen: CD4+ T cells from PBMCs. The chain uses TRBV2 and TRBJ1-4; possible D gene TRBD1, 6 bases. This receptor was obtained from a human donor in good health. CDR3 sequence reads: CASSEEGGHGEKLFF. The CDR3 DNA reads TGTGCCAGCAGTGAAGAGGGGGGGCATGGTGAAAAACTGTTTTTT.